This T cell receptor beta chain was recovered during a study of response to subunit inactivated influenza vaccine. TCRdb fed the RT-PCR reads into MiXCR, producing one record per CDR3 protein. In the table there are around 320,000 distinct CDR3 sequences, approximately 23% of which are singletons. This clonotype was seen ten or more times. From germline, CDR1 is LGHNA and CDR2 YNFKEQ. Germline trimming cut 4 bases from V and 6 bases from J; bases unmatched to any gene: 16. The CDR3 loop spans 17 amino acids. This chain joins TRBV4-2 and TRBJ1-1; 8 nucleotides agree with TRBD1. The sample was PBMCs from blood, taken about 20 months after vaccination. The clonotype originates from a man aged 45 to 70 who received an inactivated influenza vaccine. The CDR3 DNA sequence: TGTGCCAGCAGCCGCTTCCTAACCGGGACAGGAACTCCTGAAGCTTTCTTT. This sequence encodes CASSRFLTGTGTPEAFF.